Given below is one TCR beta chain in context. Using immunoSEQ multiplex PCR, the repertoire was profiled, and TCRdb retains in-frame clones only, with some absent. The sample shows some 100,000 clones, 80% to 95% of them seen only once. CDR3 length: 12 amino acids. Germline CDR1 and CDR2: KGHSH and LQKENI. V gave up 4 bases and J gave up 12 bases; unmatched junction bases: 5. The record originates from a study of blood T cell repertoires in COVID-19. Sequencing was done on a sample of peripheral blood. This TCR was recovered from a man aged 55 to 70 with acute or convalescent COVID-19. The J gene is TRBJ2-1, the V gene TRBV18; 8 nucleotides match TRBD1. The CDR3 DNA reads as TGTGCCAGCTCACTTGACAGGGGTGGGCAGTTCTTC. Amino acids: CASSLDRGGQFF.